This TCR beta chain was profiled in a study of blood T cell repertoires in COVID-19. The sample holds one count of this clone. The method was immunoSEQ multiplex PCR; TCRdb's version includes in-frame clones alone and lacks a portion of them. The sample holds under 250,000 clones, roughly 84% seen once. The clonotype was recovered from a man over 45 with COVID-19, enrolled during active disease. Sequenced: peripheral blood.

The CDR3 is CASRLDRGEQYF. The CDR3 nucleotides are TGTGCCAGCAGACTGGACAGGGGCGAGCAGTACTTC. The V call is TRBV28, the J call TRBJ2-7; 9 bases line up with TRBD1. The J segment lost 6 bases and the V segment lost 6 bases, leaving 3 bases of the junction unmatched. There are 12 residues in the CDR3. Germline assignment: CDR1 MDHEN and CDR2 SYDVKM.